The clone carrying this T cell receptor beta chain was recorded a few times. This entry comes from a study of OX40 agonist ivuxolimab in advanced cancers. This table comes from immunoSEQ multiplex PCR, and its TCRdb copy is limited to in-frame clones, with some not included. The sample contains about 69,000 clones, approximately 86% of which appear only once. The source is an adult with an advanced solid tumor such as melanoma, head and neck, liver or kidney cancer. The sample consisted of CD4+ or CD8+ T cells sorted from blood, taken in a trial of the OX40 agonist ivuxolimab.

The CDR3 DNA follows: TGCGCCAGCACCCCGACAGATGCTAACTATGGCTACACCTTC. Translating gives CASTPTDANYGYTF. The chain is built from TRBV10-2 and TRBJ1-2; possible D gene TRBD1, 5 bases. Trimming left V 7 bases short and J 0 bases short, with 12 bases between. Germline V gives CDR1 WSHSY, CDR2 SAAADI. The CDR3 spans 14 residues.